The T cell receptor beta chain described here comes from a study of shared clonotypes between healthy human individuals. In this sample, this clone turned up a few times. CDR1 and CDR2 from the germline V gene are SGHAT and FQNNGV. V lost 3 bases and J lost 3; bases outside the gene matches: 5. CDR3 length: 14 residues. TCRdb keeps only in-frame clones here, not all; method: immunoSEQ multiplex PCR. The data contain 2 million or so clones, over 85% of them singletons. This TCR came from a man between 18 and 35 years old in good health. The chain couples TRBV11-2 to TRBJ2-7; 7 bases fit TRBD1. The sample consisted of naive CD4+ T cells sorted from blood. Subset given: CD45RA+ positively selected. Here the CDR3 reads CASSFGDSYYEQYF. The CDR3 DNA reads as TGTGCCAGCAGCTTTGGGGACAGTTACTACGAGCAGTACTTC.